This entry lists 19 T cell receptor beta chains sequenced from one sample in a study of CD8 T cells in Susac syndrome. RNA totalling roughly 0.45 to 1 ug underwent reverse transcription with random hexamers. TCRdb reanalysed the immunoSEQ multiplex PCR reads using MiXCR and keeps one entry per CDR3 protein. The sample includes more than 55,000 distinct CDR3 sequences, over 95% of them seen just once. Sample: CD4+ T cells from PBMCs. These receptors were collected from a human donor with multiple sclerosis.

V is TRBV9 and J is TRBJ2-1; D is undetermined. Germline V gene lookup returns CDR1 SGDLS and CDR2 YYNGEE. The CDR3 sequence is 13 residues long. The germline V and J ends were trimmed by 3 bases and 2 bases, with 6 bases remaining between them. Here the CDR3 reads CASSGPAYNEQFF. The CDR3 DNA reads as TGTGCCAGCAGCGGACCTGCCTACAATGAGCAGTTCTTC.

This rearrangement joins TRBV14 to TRBJ1-6, with D maybe TRBD1 (5 bases). The CDR3 is 14 amino acids. Germline V lookup: CDR1 SGHDN, CDR2 FVKESK. Trimming removed 1 base at V and 9 bases at J, with 10 bases between. As DNA, the CDR3 is TGTGCCAGCAGCCAAGTGGGGGGTGTTTCACCCCTCCACTTT. Its translation: CASSQVGGVSPLHF.

The chain carries TRBV11-3 and TRBJ2-3, with no clear D. CDR1 SGHNT and CDR2 YENEEA come from the germline V gene. The CDR3 loop spans 13 amino acids. Between the trimmed V and J ends, which lost 0 bases and 4 bases, there was a span of 5 bases. For the CDR3, the DNA is TGTGCCAGCAGCTTAGATCGGTCAGATACGCAGTATTTT. It yields the protein CASSLDRSDTQYF.

Here the CDR3 reads CSARDRRSGGVGSTDTQYF. Written as DNA, the CDR3 is TGCAGTGCTAGAGATCGCAGAAGCGGGGGGGTCGGGAGCACAGATACGCAGTATTTT. V is TRBV20-1 and J is TRBJ2-3; 10 bases fit TRBD2. V shed 0 bases, J shed 0 bases, and the junction held 12 bases outside the gene matches. Germline V gene sequence: CDR1 DFQATT, CDR2 SNEGSKA (reference sequence). CDR3 length: 19 amino acids.

V is TRBV29-1 and J is TRBJ1-1, with TRBD1 matching over 11 bases. V lost 7 bases to trimming and J lost 4 bases; unmatched junction nucleotides: 5. Germline V gene sequence: CDR1 SQVTM, CDR2 ANQGSEA. The CDR3 spans 13 residues. In DNA form, the CDR3 reads TGCAGCGCATCCGGGACAGGGGGCACTGAAGCTTTCTTT. The encoded protein is CSASGTGGTEAFF.

J is TRBJ2-7 and V is TRBV2; tentatively, D is TRBD2 (6 bases). V gave up 2 bases and J gave up 5 bases, with 19 bases separating them. Germline V gene sequence: CDR1 SNHLY, CDR2 FYNNEI. This CDR3 has 16 residues. The CDR3 here is CASSERGIAGSHEQYF. CDR3 DNA: TGTGCCAGCAGTGAACGGGGGATCGCAGGGAGCCACGAGCAGTACTTC.

This chain links TRBV3-1 with TRBJ1-1; 10 bases are shared with TRBD1. Germline CDR1 LGHDT, CDR2 YNNKEL (reference sequence). This CDR3 is 14 amino acids long. V was clipped by 3 bases and J by 4 bases; unmatched bases: 2. The CDR3 here is CASSQGDRGTEAFF. CDR3 in DNA: TGTGCCAGCAGCCAGGGGGACAGGGGCACTGAAGCTTTCTTT.

This chain joins TRBV7-9 and TRBJ2-7; D perhaps matches TRBD1 (6 bases). The CDR3 is 13 residues long. The germline V gene has CDR1 SEHNR and CDR2 FQNEAQ (reference sequence). V lost 5 bases to trimming and J lost 1 base, with 9 bases between them. CDR3 sequence reads: CASSRRGSYEQYF. In nucleotides, the CDR3 is TGTGCCAGCAGCCGTAGGGGGTCCTACGAGCAGTACTTC.

This CDR3 is CASSFTGGTEAFF. As DNA, the CDR3 is TGTGCCAGCAGCTTTACAGGGGGCACTGAAGCTTTCTTT. The rearrangement uses TRBV7-2 and TRBJ1-1; 8 positions match TRBD1. Germline assignment: CDR1 SGHTA and CDR2 FQGNSA. Germline trimming cut 3 bases from V and 4 bases from J; bases unmatched to any gene: 1. The CDR3 runs to 13 residues.

This clonotype was observed a single time. The chain carries TRBV3-1 and TRBJ2-4; D gene unclear. CDR3 size: 15 residues. Germline CDR1 is LGHDT and CDR2 is YNNKEL (reference sequence). V was cut by 5 bases and J by 0 bases, with 11 bases left in between. The CDR3 sequence is CASSIRDIAKNIQYF. The CDR3, as DNA: TGTGCCAGCAGCATCCGAGACATAGCCAAAAACATTCAGTACTTC. The complete variable domain, with remaining parts taken from reference TRBV3-1 and TRBJ2-4, reads DTAVSQTPKYLVTQMGNDKSIKCEQNLGHDTMYWYKQDSKKFLKIMFSYNNKELIINETVPNRFSPKSPDKAHLNLHINSLELGDSAVYFCASSIRDIAKNIQYFGAGTRLSVL.

The V gene is TRBV30, the J gene TRBJ1-6; D not resolved. CDR1 is GTSNPN and CDR2 is SVGIG in the germline V gene (reference sequence). V shed 1 base and J shed 5 bases, with 15 bases lying between them. The CDR3 is 16 amino acids. The CDR3: CAWSGFGSGHNSPLHF. DNA for the CDR3: TGTGCCTGGAGTGGATTCGGGTCGGGTCATAATTCACCCCTCCACTTT. Using reference TRBV30 and TRBJ1-6 for the parts outside the CDR3, the full variable domain is SQTIHQWPATLVQPVGSPLSLECTVEGTSNPNLYWYRQAAGRGLQLLFYSVGIGQISSEVPQNLSASRPQDRQFILSSKKLLLSDSGFYLCAWSGFGSGHNSPLHFGNGTRLTVT.

V and J are TRBV12-3 or TRBV12-4 and TRBJ1-4; 7 bases agree with TRBD1. With V trimmed by 1 base and J by 5 bases, 4 bases remained unmatched. CDR3 length: 15 residues. CDR3: CASSLGSGGNEKLFF. The DNA for the CDR3 is TGTGCCAGCAGTTTAGGTTCAGGGGGAAATGAAAAACTGTTTTTT.

V is TRBV6-1 and J is TRBJ1-2; D ambiguous. This CDR3 contains 12 residues. V was shortened by 0 bases and J by 8 bases, with 7 bases between the two germline ends. Germline-derived CDR1 and CDR2 are MNHNS and SASEGT. CDR3 in amino acids: CASSEAGVGYTF. In nucleotides, the CDR3 is TGTGCCAGCAGTGAAGCGGGCGTCGGCTACACCTTC.

V gene TRBV13 combines with J gene TRBJ1-2; 8 bases line up with TRBD1. The V and J ends lost 4 bases and 1 base, in that order; junction bases with no gene match: 8. This CDR3 has 16 amino acids. Germline CDR1 and CDR2: PRHDT and FYEKMQ (reference sequence). Here the CDR3 reads CASSWKDRVFNYGYTF. The CDR3 region has the DNA TGTGCCAGCAGCTGGAAGGACAGGGTCTTTAACTATGGCTACACCTTC. The full variable domain, in which reference TRBV13 and TRBJ1-2 provide the parts outside the CDR3, is AAGVIQSPRHLIKEKRETATLKCYPIPRHDTVYWYQQGPGQDPQFLISFYEKMQSDKGSIPDRFSAQQFSDYHSELNMSSLELGDSALYFCASSWKDRVFNYGYTFGSGTRLTVV.

This rearrangement joins TRBV29-1 to TRBJ1-2; D is possibly TRBD1 (5 bases). Per the germline V gene, CDR1 is SQVTM and CDR2 is ANQGSEA. The CDR3 sequence is 12 residues long. Trimming removed 2 bases from V and 8 bases from J, with 12 bases in between. CDR3 in amino acids: CSVERAGQGYTF. The CDR3 DNA follows: TGCAGCGTTGAACGGGCAGGGCAGGGCTACACCTTC.

The J gene is TRBJ2-6, the V gene TRBV12-3 or TRBV12-4; 9 nucleotides line up with TRBD1. This CDR3 comprises 16 residues. Germline trimming cut 6 bases from V and 2 bases from J; bases unmatched to any gene: 5. The CDR3 loop is CASSPTGGAGANVLTF. The CDR3 coding sequence is TGTGCCAGCAGCCCCACAGGGGGCGCTGGGGCCAACGTCCTGACTTTC.

This clonotype was seen just once. The V call is TRBV18, the J call TRBJ2-7; D is uncertain. Germline V CDR1 and CDR2: KGHSH, LQKENI. This CDR3 comprises 12 residues. Between the trimmed V and J ends, which lost 1 base and 1 base, there was a span of 2 bases. The CDR3 sequence is CASSPLSYEQYF. The CDR3 nucleotides are TGTGCCAGCTCACCACTTTCCTACGAGCAGTACTTC.

The chain combines TRBV7-2 with TRBJ2-7; TRBD2 is a possible D gene (6 bases). This CDR3 is built from 15 residues. Trimming stripped 3 bases from V and 3 bases from J, with 15 bases between. CDR1 and CDR2 (germline): SGHTA, FQGNSA. Here the CDR3 reads CASSFRSGNIYEQYF. The CDR3 DNA is TGTGCCAGCAGCTTCCGTAGCGGAAATATCTACGAGCAGTACTTC.

CDR3 loop: CASSPPGGYEQYF. The CDR3 DNA is TGTGCCAGCAGCCCCCCGGGGGGTTACGAGCAGTACTTC. The genes are TRBV4-2 and TRBJ2-7; 7 bases are a match to TRBD2. The CDR3 has 13 residues. J gave up 4 bases and V 4 bases, and 4 bases lay outside the gene matches. The germline gives CDR1 LGHNA, CDR2 YNFKEQ.